The clone carrying this T cell receptor beta chain showed up many times. This sample stems from a study of glioma-infiltrating T cells. The iRepertoire nested amplicon-rescue multiplex PCR amplified TCR alpha and beta CDR3s from RNA. TCRdb reprocessed the multiplex PCR reads via MiXCR and lists one record per CDR3 protein. The data show some 160,000 distinct CDR3 sequences, approximately 40% seen once. The sequence was obtained from a human donor with low-grade glioma or glioblastoma, undergoing nonglioma brain surgery, or in good health (not recorded which). The specimen was glioma tissue, nonneoplastic brain tissue, or PBMCs (not recorded which).

The CDR3: CASARDSPLHF. The CDR3 DNA sequence: TGTGCCAGCGCTCGGGATTCACCCCTCCACTTT. This chain joins TRBV2 and TRBJ1-6; D is ambiguous. The CDR3 totals 11 residues. Per germline, CDR1 SNHLY and CDR2 FYNNEI. V shed 8 bases and J shed 8 bases, with 7 bases lying between them.